The next 22 T cell receptor beta chains were all read from a single sample in a study of CD8+CD57+ T cells in acquired aplastic anemia. Genomic DNA templated the TCR beta VDJ and CDR3 profiling. TCRdb re-called the reads with MiXCR, one entry per CDR3 protein. The sample consists of 150,000 to 200,000 distinct CDR3 sequences, roughly 50% of them appearing once. Sequencing was done on patients that had shown CD8+CD57+ cell expansion by flow cytometry. Source material: sorted CD4+, CD8+, or CD8+CD57+ T cells (not recorded which) from PBMCs. The receptors stem from a human donor with aplastic anemia.

The J gene is TRBJ1-1, the V gene TRBV30, with D possibly being TRBD1 (6 bases). Germline CDR1 and CDR2: GTSNPN and SVGIG (reference sequence). The CDR3 totals 14 residues. V was trimmed by 6 bases and J by 1 base, leaving 15 bases between them. The CDR3 DNA sequence: TGTGCCTGCACATTTTTAGGGGGGAACACTGAAGCTTTCTTT. As protein: CACTFLGGNTEAFF.

In its sample, this clonotype was seen a few times. The chain carries TRBV27 and TRBJ1-3; weak D call: TRBD1 (5 bases). This CDR3 has 14 amino acids. The germline gives CDR1 MNHEY, CDR2 SMNVEV (reference sequence). The V and J ends lost 2 bases and 4 bases respectively, with 9 bases between them. CDR3 coding DNA: TGTGCCAGCAGTTTAGCAGGGCCGGGAAACACCATATATTTT. Translation: CASSLAGPGNTIYF.

The chain is built from TRBV10-3 and TRBJ1-2; D not certain. The V gene lost 0 bases and the J gene lost 5 bases, with 10 bases spanning the gap. Germline loops: CDR1 ENHRY, CDR2 SYGVKD. The CDR3 has 14 amino acids. CDR3 bases: TGTGCCATCAGTGAGTCGAGCTCCCCGTATGGCTACACCTTC. Translation: CAISESSSPYGYTF.

A note on this clonotype: The junction departs from the called germline gene at one end, perhaps through a read error. The V and J genes are TRBV10-3 and TRBJ2-5, with D unresolved. This CDR3 region has 11 residues. The germline gives CDR1 ENHRY, CDR2 SYGVKD. CDR3 DNA sequence: TGTGCCAGCAGTCAATCGAAGACCCAGTACTTC. Amino acid sequence: CASSQSKTQYF.

The chain has TRBV5-6 and TRBJ2-7; D is unresolved. There are 12 residues in the CDR3. The V gene lost 4 bases and the J gene lost 6 bases, with 11 bases spanning the gap. Germline V CDR1 and CDR2: SGHDT, YYEEEE. CDR3 in DNA: TGTGCCAGCAGCAGCGACGGACCCGAGCAGTACTTC. It specifies CASSSDGPEQYF.

This chain connects TRBV24-1 to TRBJ1-1, with 7 bases aligning to TRBD1. There are 13 residues in the CDR3. Germline V gene sequence: CDR1 KGHDR, CDR2 SFDVKD. Losses at the gene ends were 3 bases for V and 10 bases for J; bases not matched to a gene: 7. The CDR3 DNA follows: TGTGCCACCAGTGATCCAGGACAGGTAAGAGCTTTCTTT. This encodes CATSDPGQVRAFF.

The chain is built from TRBV2 and TRBJ1-2, with unresolved D. CDR3 length: 15 amino acids. V was shortened by 8 bases and J by 8 bases, with 24 bases between the two germline ends. Germline values: CDR1 SNHLY, CDR2 FYNNEI. The DNA for the CDR3 is TGTGCCAGCCAAGCTGCTTCCGGGAGCGGAGGGGGCTACACCTTC. The encoded protein is CASQAASGSGGGYTF.

This rearrangement joins TRBV27 to TRBJ1-5, with 7 bases matching TRBD1. The CDR3 has 15 amino acids. Per the germline V gene, CDR1 is MNHEY and CDR2 is SMNVEV (reference sequence). Trimming cost V 2 bases and J 0 bases; bases outside gene matches: 1. The CDR3 DNA reads as TGTGCCAGCAGTTTAAGGGGGCATAGCAATCAGCCCCAGCATTTT. Translating gives CASSLRGHSNQPQHF.

The V and J genes are TRBV11-2 and TRBJ2-1, with 9 bases lining up with TRBD1. Germline CDR1 and CDR2: SGHAT and FQNNGV. V shed 4 bases and J 12 bases; nucleotides not matched to a gene: 4. This CDR3 has 12 amino acids. CDR3 nucleotide sequence: TGTGCCAGCAGCTCTGGGACAGGGTCGCAGTTCTTC. Translation gives CASSSGTGSQFF.

This clonotype occurred a few times. The rearrangement uses TRBV29-1 and TRBJ1-3; no definite D call. V was shortened by 7 bases and J by 4 bases, with 8 bases between the two germline ends. Germline values: CDR1 SQVTM, CDR2 ANQGSEA. The CDR3 covers 11 residues. CDR3 amino acids: CSELIGNTIYF. CDR3 sequence (DNA): TGCAGCGAATTGATCGGAAACACCATATATTTT.

The V call is TRBV6-2 or TRBV6-3, the J call TRBJ2-7; 9 bases are a match to TRBD1. Trimming removed 0 bases from V and 2 bases from J; junction bases left unmatched: 2. There are 15 residues in the CDR3. CDR1 and CDR2 from the germline V gene are MNHEY and SVGEGT. CDR3 loop: CASSYSGQGTYEQYF. The CDR3 coding sequence is TGTGCCAGCAGTTACTCTGGACAGGGGACCTACGAGCAGTACTTC.

This clonotype has ten or more counts. CDR3 sequence: CASRHRQYNEQFF. DNA for the CDR3: TGTGCCAGCAGACATAGACAGTACAATGAGCAGTTCTTC. V usage is TRBV12-3 or TRBV12-4 and J usage is TRBJ2-1; tentative D call: TRBD1 (5 bases). The CDR3 loop spans 13 amino acids. V dropped 6 bases and J dropped 4 bases, with 10 bases sitting between them.

This rearrangement joins TRBV29-1 to TRBJ1-5; D gene unclear. Germline-derived CDR1 and CDR2 are SQVTM and ANQGSEA. V was cut by 6 bases and J by 2 bases, with 17 bases left in between. This CDR3 has 15 amino acids. CDR3 sequence: CSVADGVLGNQPQHF. CDR3 nucleotides: TGCAGCGTCGCGGACGGAGTTTTGGGCAATCAGCCCCAGCATTTT.

For the CDR3, the DNA is TGTGCCACCAGCACCTCCGGGACAGGGGTGTACGAGCAGTACTTC. Amino acids: CATSTSGTGVYEQYF. The J gene is TRBJ2-7, the V gene TRBV15; 10 nucleotides agree with TRBD1. This CDR3 comprises 15 residues. Germline CDR1 reads LNHNV; CDR2 reads YYDKDF (reference sequence). V dropped 4 bases and J dropped 4; count of bases not matched to a gene: 7.

V gene TRBV2 combines with J gene TRBJ1-2; D gene unclear. Germline V gene data show CDR1 as SNHLY and CDR2 as FYNNEI. V was cut by 3 bases and J by 2 bases, with 10 bases left in between. CDR3 length equals 14 residues. The CDR3 region is CASSDNGVNYGYTF. The CDR3 nucleotides are TGTGCCAGCAGTGATAACGGGGTAAACTATGGCTACACCTTC.

This clonotype has a count of ten or more. V gene TRBV12-3 or TRBV12-4 combines with J gene TRBJ1-1, with unresolved D. Trimming shortened V by 6 bases and J by 0 bases, and 11 bases separated the two germline ends. The CDR3 has 14 amino acids. The CDR3 region is CASSPKILNTEAFF. The CDR3 coding sequence is TGTGCCAGCAGCCCCAAAATACTGAACACTGAAGCTTTCTTT.

The sample holds many counts of this clonotype. The V and J genes are TRBV6-2 or TRBV6-3 and TRBJ1-2; D unresolved. Germline V lookup: CDR1 MNHEY, CDR2 SVGEGT. V was trimmed by 5 bases and J by 8 bases, leaving 9 bases between them. The CDR3 spans 11 residues. CDR3 DNA sequence: TGTGCCAGCAGTATGGTATACGGCTACACCTTC. This sequence encodes CASSMVYGYTF.

In its sample, this clonotype was seen once. Its ends do not fully match the called genes, so a read error is possible. The V gene is TRBV10-1, the J gene TRBJ1-2, with unresolved D. CDR1 WNHNN and CDR2 SYGVQD come from the germline V gene (reference sequence). This CDR3 has 14 amino acids. The CDR3 protein is CASSAQRATGGYTF. CDR3 bases: TGTGCCAGCAGTGCCCAGAGGGCCACTGGGGGCTACACCTTC.

This clonotype was seen at least ten times. This chain connects TRBV20-1 to TRBJ1-2, with 7 bases identical to TRBD1. The CDR3 runs to 13 residues. CDR1 is DFQATT and CDR2 is SNEGSKA in the germline V gene (reference sequence). V lost 6 bases, J lost 8 bases, and 12 bases stayed unmatched. CDR3 in amino acids: CSALGQTYSGYTF. The CDR3 coding sequence is TGCAGTGCCTTGGGACAGACGTATTCGGGCTACACCTTC.

The chain has TRBV19 and TRBJ1-3; D is unresolved. CDR1 and CDR2 (germline): LNHDA, SQIVND (reference sequence). V gave up 5 bases and J gave up 7 bases, with 9 bases separating them. This CDR3 has 12 amino acids. CDR3 bases: TGTGCCAGTAGTGTGACATCGAACACCATATATTTT. Its translation is CASSVTSNTIYF.

This chain joins TRBV24-1 and TRBJ2-2, with D perhaps matching TRBD1 or TRBD2 (5 bases each). Trimming left V 5 bases short and J 2 bases short, with 17 bases between. This CDR3 is 17 amino acids long. In germline, CDR1 is KGHDR, CDR2 SFDVKD. The CDR3 DNA is TGTGCCACCAGTGTCAACCGGGACCGGGCTAACACCGGGGAGCTGTTTTTT. Protein: CATSVNRDRANTGELFF.

This clonotype was seen only a few times. The CDR3 DNA follows: TGTGCCACCAAGGGAGGGGCCTACGAGCAGTACGTC. Translating it yields CATKGGAYEQYV. This sequence joins TRBV10-3 and TRBJ2-7, with TRBD2 matching 7 bases. V lost 10 bases to trimming and J lost 2 bases; unmatched junction nucleotides: 5. CDR1 and CDR2 (germline): ENHRY, SYGVKD. The CDR3 sequence is 12 residues long.